The entry below describes one TCR beta chain. These data originate in a study of blood T cell repertoires in COVID-19. About the study: COVID-19 samples collected from the United States, Italy and Spain covered acute and convalescent phases. From T cells, B-cell-depleted T cells, or PBMCs came the material, which was cDNA or gDNA.

Original methodology: Amplification of reference gene primers was used by the study to estimate nucleated cell counts. Method: immunoSEQ multiplex PCR; TCRdb's copy keeps in-frame clones and lacks some. The D gene and trimming were derived from the DNA, and the V and J assignments and clone size from that table. The sample has 100,000 to 150,000 clones; more than 75% are singletons. The V end lost 1 base, the J end lost 6 bases, and 13 bases lay between the germline ends. The CDR3 runs to 14 residues. Looked up from germline, CDR1 is SGHAT and CDR2 is FQNNGV. Sequenced input: peripheral blood. The V and J genes are TRBV11-2 and TRBJ2-7, with a possible D match to TRBD1 (6 bases). This TCR was recovered from a man aged 55-75 years with acute or convalescent COVID-19. Here the CDR3 reads CASSLGSGAREQYF. The CDR3 nucleotides read TGTGCCAGCAGCTTAGGGTCAGGGGCGCGCGAGCAGTACTTC. The full variable domain, in which reference TRBV11-2 and TRBJ2-7 provide the parts outside the CDR3, is EAGVAQSPRYKIIEKRQSVAFWCNPISGHATLYWYQQILGQGPKLLIQFQNNGVVDDSQLPKDRFSAERLKGVDSTLKIQPAKLEDSAVYLCASSLGSGAREQYFGPGTRLTVT.